Each of the 32 T cell receptor beta chains below was sequenced from the same sample in a study of CD8+ T cells in alopecia areata. Treatment given: oral pan-JAK inhibitor, 5-10 mg twice daily. Investigators isolated RNA and reverse transcribed it into cDNA to act as the sequencing template. TCRdb keeps only in-frame clones here, not all; method: immunoSEQ multiplex PCR. The sample contains about 200,000 clones, more than 55% of which appear only once. This specimen was CD4+ T cells sorted from blood, taken at week 4, from a patient treated with tofacitinib. The receptors derive from a human donor with alopecia areata.

V and J are TRBV7-2 and TRBJ1-5; weak D call: TRBD1 (5 bases). The CDR3 has 16 residues. Germline lookup yields CDR1 SGHTA and CDR2 FQGNSA. The germline V and J ends were trimmed by 5 bases and 8 bases, with 22 bases remaining between them. CDR3 loop: CASSPSVDKGQEPQHF. Written as DNA, the CDR3 is TGTGCCAGCAGCCCATCAGTAGACAAGGGGCAAGAGCCCCAGCATTTT.

This clone turned up a few times. This chain uses TRBV19 with TRBJ2-6, with no clear D. Trimming left V 5 bases short and J 0 bases short, with 11 bases between. This CDR3 comprises 16 residues. The germline V gene encodes CDR1 LNHDA and CDR2 SQIVND (reference sequence). The CDR3 nucleotides read TGTGCCAGTAGTTCCGAGTACATCTCTGGGGCCAACGTCCTGACTTTC. Its protein product is CASSSEYISGANVLTF.

The chain combines TRBV27 with TRBJ2-5; a weak D match, TRBD1 (6 bases). V lost 6 bases, J lost 5 bases, and 10 bases lay in between. The CDR3 extends over 12 amino acids. CDR1 MNHEY and CDR2 SMNVEV come from the germline V gene (reference sequence). The CDR3 here is CASSAGAETQYF. In nucleotides, the CDR3 is TGTGCCAGCAGCGCAGGGGCCGAGACCCAGTACTTC.

The rearrangement joins TRBV7-9 to TRBJ2-2; a possible D gene is TRBD1 (5 bases). This CDR3 has 13 amino acids. V dropped 5 bases and J dropped 4 bases, with 8 bases sitting between them. Germline V gene sequence: CDR1 SEHNR, CDR2 FQNEAQ (reference sequence). CDR3 sequence: CASSAQGTGELFF. Here the CDR3 DNA reads TGTGCCAGCAGCGCTCAGGGCACCGGGGAGCTGTTTTTT.

V is TRBV6-6 and J is TRBJ2-6, with unresolved D. Germline loops: CDR1 MNHNY, CDR2 SVGAGI (reference sequence). The CDR3 contains 15 residues. Between the trimmed V and J ends, which lost 6 bases and 4 bases, there was a span of 13 bases. CDR3 DNA: TGTGCCAGCAGCCCCGGCCGCGGCGGGGCCAACGTCCTGACTTTC. This encodes CASSPGRGGANVLTF.

The chain has TRBV28 and TRBJ1-5; D is uncertain. The CDR3 totals 12 residues. Germline values: CDR1 MDHEN, CDR2 SYDVKM. The CDR3 sequence: CVASDSNQPQHF. In DNA form, the CDR3 reads TGTGTGGCCTCTGATAGCAATCAGCCCCAGCATTTT.

This clone was detected only a few times. The chain recombines TRBV7-2 with TRBJ2-5, with 7 bases aligning to TRBD1. V lost 0 bases, J lost 2 bases, and 9 bases stayed unmatched. CDR1 and CDR2 (germline): SGHTA, FQGNSA. This CDR3 is 17 amino acids long. CDR3 sequence reads: CASSLARGGREQETQYF. CDR3 sequence (DNA): TGTGCCAGCAGCTTAGCGCGAGGGGGCAGGGAACAAGAGACCCAGTACTTC.

DNA for the CDR3: TGCAGTGCCTCCGACCGTTATGGCTACACCTTC. Protein sequence: CSASDRYGYTF. The gene calls are TRBV20-1 and TRBJ1-2; the D is unclear. Germline V CDR1 and CDR2: DFQATT, SNEGSKA (reference sequence). The V end lost 6 bases, the J end lost 5 bases, and 10 bases lay between the germline ends. This CDR3 comprises 11 residues.

The chain combines TRBV30 with TRBJ2-1; 7 bases are a match to TRBD1. CDR1 is GTSNPN and CDR2 is SVGIG in the germline V gene (reference sequence). J was trimmed by 3 bases and V by 0 bases; bases with no gene match: 5. CDR3 size: 15 residues. For the CDR3, the DNA is TGTGCCTGGAGTGTACAGGGGAGAGGCTACAATGAGCAGTTCTTC. Encoded protein: CAWSVQGRGYNEQFF. Together with reference TRBV30 and TRBJ2-1, the CDR3 gives the full variable domain: SQTIHQWPATLVQPVGSPLSLECTVEGTSNPNLYWYRQAAGRGLQLLFYSVGIGQISSEVPQNLSASRPQDRQFILSSKKLLLSDSGFYLCAWSVQGRGYNEQFFGPGTRLTVL.

The chain is built from TRBV7-2 and TRBJ2-3; no definite D call. Trimming removed 3 bases at V and 2 bases at J, with 12 bases between. The CDR3 loop spans 15 amino acids. Germline CDR1 is SGHTA and CDR2 is FQGNSA. The CDR3 region has the DNA TGTGCCAGCAGCTTTGAGGCACGGGTCACAGATACGCAGTATTTT. It is translated as CASSFEARVTDTQYF.

The chain is built from TRBV20-1 and TRBJ2-7; D is undetermined. The CDR3 runs to 11 residues. V dropped 3 bases and J dropped 4 bases, with 7 bases sitting between them. Looked up from germline, CDR1 is DFQATT and CDR2 is SNEGSKA (reference sequence). The CDR3 region is CSASMEYEQYF. The DNA of the CDR3 is TGCAGTGCTAGCATGGAATACGAGCAGTACTTC.

This sequence joins TRBV5-6 and TRBJ2-7, with a possible D match to TRBD1 (5 bases). V lost 2 bases and J lost 5, with 14 bases in between. The CDR3 spans 14 residues. Germline V gene sequence: CDR1 SGHDT, CDR2 YYEEEE. CDR3 sequence (DNA): TGTGCCAGCAGCTTTTGGCAGGGAAATCACGAGCAGTACTTC. Residues: CASSFWQGNHEQYF.

The table lists this clone with a count of one. This rearrangement joins TRBV5-4 to TRBJ2-7; D is possibly TRBD2 (5 bases). This CDR3 comprises 14 residues. Germline V gene data show CDR1 as SGHNT and CDR2 as YYREEE (reference sequence). Trimming took off 3 bases at V and 6 bases at J, with 16 bases between the two ends. This CDR3 reads CASSSVGVRSEQYF. As DNA, the CDR3 is TGTGCCAGCAGCTCCGTCGGGGTCAGAAGCGAGCAGTACTTC. Using reference TRBV5-4 and TRBJ2-7 for the parts outside the CDR3, the full variable domain is ETGVTQSPTHLIKTRGQQVTLRCSSQSGHNTVSWYQQALGQGPQFIFQYYREEENGRGNFPPRFSGLQFPNYSSELNVNALELDDSALYLCASSSVGVRSEQYFGPGTRLTVT.

The CDR3 spells CAWRDAWDEQYF. The CDR3 DNA sequence: TGTGCCTGGAGGGATGCCTGGGACGAGCAGTACTTC. V gene TRBV30 combines with J gene TRBJ2-7; D gene unclear. Trimming took off 3 bases at V and 5 bases at J, with 11 bases between the two ends. Germline V CDR1 and CDR2: GTSNPN, SVGIG (reference sequence). CDR3 length: 12 amino acids.

The chain joins TRBV29-1 to TRBJ2-1; tentatively, D is TRBD1 (5 bases). This CDR3 is built from 13 residues. The ends were cut back, 8 bases at V and 10 bases at J, with 21 bases in the middle. Germline V gives CDR1 SQVTM, CDR2 ANQGSEA. In DNA, the CDR3 is TGCAGCTCCACGTCGACCCGGGCAGGGGAGCAGTTCTTC. Protein product: CSSTSTRAGEQFF.

The chain couples TRBV9 to TRBJ2-2; 8 nucleotides match TRBD2. Losses at the gene ends were 4 bases for V and 3 bases for J; bases not matched to a gene: 8. The CDR3 totals 16 residues. Germline CDR1 SGDLS, CDR2 YYNGEE. CDR3 region: CASSIGTRGYTGELFF. CDR3 DNA sequence: TGTGCCAGCAGCATCGGGACTAGAGGCTACACCGGGGAGCTGTTTTTT.

The rearrangement joins TRBV6-5 to TRBJ1-1, with a possible D match to TRBD1 (5 bases). The CDR3 is 15 residues long. In germline, CDR1 is MNHEY, CDR2 SVGAGI. The ends were cut back, 11 bases at V and 0 bases at J, with 19 bases in the middle. CDR3 nucleotides: TGTGCCTCCCGACGCTTGGAGGGGATGAACACTGAAGCTTTCTTT. Translated, it gives CASRRLEGMNTEAFF.

The rearrangement joins TRBV4-1 to TRBJ2-7, with 8 nucleotides matching TRBD2. V lost 0 bases and J lost 1; bases outside the gene matches: 5. The CDR3 totals 16 residues. Germline V gives CDR1 MGHRA, CDR2 YSYEKL. CDR3 region: CASSQEKLAASYEQYF. In DNA, the CDR3 is TGCGCCAGCAGCCAAGAAAAACTAGCGGCGTCCTACGAGCAGTACTTC.

The chain employs TRBV6-5 and TRBJ1-2; unclear D gene. Germline loops: CDR1 MNHEY, CDR2 SVGAGI. V was clipped by 3 bases and J by 3 bases, with 17 bases between them. The CDR3 is 16 amino acids. The CDR3 protein is CASSYSGRHGYYGYTF. The CDR3 DNA is TGTGCCAGCAGTTATTCGGGTCGGCACGGATACTATGGCTACACCTTC.

Points on this clone: At one of its ends the junction is not consistent with the germline gene, which may arise from a read error. The chain combines TRBV5-4 with TRBJ2-5; unclear D gene. The CDR3 length is 11 residues. Germline values: CDR1 SGHNT, CDR2 YYREEE (reference sequence). CDR3 amino acids: CASSNQETQYF. CDR3 in DNA: TGTGCCAGCAGCAACCAGGAGACCCAGTACTTC.

The V call is TRBV12-5, the J call TRBJ2-1; possibly TRBD2 for D (5 bases). The CDR3 has 13 residues. Trimming removed 6 bases at V and 7 bases at J, with 13 bases between. Germline V lookup: CDR1 LGHNT, CDR2 FRNRAP. The DNA of the CDR3 is TGTGCTAGTGGCCCCTCGCGGGTAAATGAGCAGTTCTTC. Protein: CASGPSRVNEQFF.

In its sample, this clone was seen once. CDR3 loop: CASSPRGQGLPGANVLTF. The CDR3 nucleotides are TGCGCCAGCAGCCCCCGGGGACAGGGCCTGCCTGGGGCCAACGTCCTGACTTTC. The chain recombines TRBV4-3 with TRBJ2-6; 9 nucleotides align to TRBD1. Germline lookup yields CDR1 LGHNA and CDR2 YSLEER. The V and J ends lost 4 bases and 2 bases, in that order; junction bases with no gene match: 9. The CDR3 has 18 residues.

This clone occurred once. J is TRBJ1-1 and V is TRBV6-1; D is unresolved. V was clipped by 8 bases and J by 5 bases, with 12 bases between them. The CDR3 is made up of 12 amino acids. Germline CDR1 and CDR2: MNHNS and SASEGT. The CDR3 nucleotides read TGTGCCAGCCTGAGGGTGGGGACTGAAGCTTTCTTT. This sequence encodes CASLRVGTEAFF.

About this clone itself: One junction end disagrees with the germline gene, perhaps due to a read error. The V call is TRBV25-1, the J call TRBJ2-3, with TRBD2 identical over 8 bases. This CDR3 contains 12 residues. Germline V gene sequence: CDR1 MGHDK, CDR2 SYGVNS. The CDR3 nucleotides read TGTGCCAGCTCAGATCCTAGCGGGCAGTTCCTTTTT. This gives the protein CASSDPSGQFLF.

The chain employs TRBV29-1 and TRBJ2-1; 7 bases match TRBD2. CDR3 length equals 12 residues. Losses at the gene ends were 8 bases for V and 3 bases for J; bases not matched to a gene: 4. Per germline, CDR1 SQVTM and CDR2 ANQGSEA. In DNA, the CDR3 is TGCAGCTTTCGGGGGGTCTACAATGAGCAGTTCTTC. Translation gives CSFRGVYNEQFF.

The chain joins TRBV7-2 to TRBJ2-1, with D unclear. Trimming left V 4 bases short and J 10 bases short, with 11 bases between. Germline loops: CDR1 SGHTA, CDR2 FQGNSA. The CDR3 loop spans 12 amino acids. The CDR3 DNA reads as TGTGCCAGCAGCTCCTATTCCCCCGAGCAGTTCTTC. This codes for CASSSYSPEQFF.

CDR3 in DNA: TGTGCCAGCAGCCCGCGGATTCAAGAGACCCAGTACTTC. Amino acid sequence: CASSPRIQETQYF. The chain recombines TRBV7-9 with TRBJ2-5; no definite D call. The CDR3 spans 13 residues. Germline V gives CDR1 SEHNR, CDR2 FQNEAQ (reference sequence). Trimming took off 5 bases at V and 2 bases at J, with 9 bases between the two ends.

V and J are TRBV28 and TRBJ2-4; D call uncertain. The CDR3 sequence is 15 residues long. Germline V gene lookup returns CDR1 MDHEN and CDR2 SYDVKM. Trimming stripped 10 bases from V and 4 bases from J, with 20 bases between. The CDR3 protein is CAIKTPRGEKNIQYF. The CDR3 nucleotides read TGTGCCATCAAGACCCCTCGTGGGGAAAAAAACATTCAGTACTTC.

The V call is TRBV2, the J call TRBJ2-7, with 7 nucleotides matching TRBD1. CDR3 length: 15 residues. Trimming cost V 7 bases and J 0 bases; bases outside gene matches: 9. Germline CDR1 is SNHLY and CDR2 is FYNNEI. CDR3 residues: CASKEGASTSYEQYF. The CDR3 DNA reads as TGTGCCAGCAAAGAGGGGGCATCGACCTCCTACGAGCAGTACTTC.

The chain couples TRBV9 to TRBJ2-2; 7 bases fit TRBD1. The length of the CDR3 is 17 residues. With V trimmed by 1 base and J by 0 bases, 6 bases remained unmatched. Germline V CDR1 and CDR2: SGDLS, YYNGEE. CDR3 amino acids: CASSVRQGLANTGELFF. The CDR3 nucleotides read TGTGCCAGCAGCGTAAGACAGGGTTTGGCGAACACCGGGGAGCTGTTTTTT.

This clone was seen only a few times. The chain is built from TRBV6-1 and TRBJ1-5; D is perhaps TRBD1 (5 bases). From germline, CDR1 is MNHNS and CDR2 SASEGT. With 8 bases removed from V and 2 bases from J, the gap between germline ends came to 16 bases. CDR3 length: 15 amino acids. The CDR3 DNA reads as TGTGCCAGCGTAGACAGTCTGGTGGGCAATCAGCCCCAGCATTTT. Its protein product is CASVDSLVGNQPQHF.

CDR3 DNA: TGTGCCAGCAGCTTGGCGGCCAAGGGCGGGGAGCTGTTTTTT. It translates to CASSLAAKGGELFF. The V call is TRBV5-4, the J call TRBJ2-2; no clear D gene. Germline V gene lookup returns CDR1 SGHNT and CDR2 YYREEE (reference sequence). The CDR3 covers 14 residues. The V gene lost 0 bases and the J gene lost 7 bases, with 10 bases spanning the gap.